Included here is one T cell receptor (beta chain) sequence, with context. Its antigen is undetermined. The data were obtained in a study of T cell therapy after organ transplantation. Study overall: Two of the ten patients were classed as nonresponders.

The CDR3 is made up of 13 amino acids. The germline CDR1 and CDR2 sequences are SGHTA and FQGTGA. V dropped 5 bases and J dropped 7; count of bases not matched to a gene: 7. The protocol was immunoSEQ multiplex PCR, while the TCRdb copy is restricted to in-frame clones and leaves out a portion. The sample yields 44,000 or so clones, about 95% seen once. The TCR was taken from a human patient who had received a solid organ transplant and had CMV disease. The sample in question was CD8+ T cells from blood, obtained before autologous CMV-specific T cell therapy. The genes are TRBV7-3 and TRBJ1-1; 7 nucleotides agree with TRBD1. CDR3 sequence: CASSDRVSGEAFF. CDR3 bases: TGTGCCAGCAGCGACAGGGTTTCGGGTGAAGCTTTCTTT.